Each of the 32 T cell receptor beta chains below was sequenced from the same sample in a study of technical replicates of blood from a few donors. Produced via immunoSEQ multiplex PCR; TCRdb's table is partial and in-frame only. Here the sample spans over 50,000 clones, around 95% being singletons. The sample taken for sequencing was T cells isolated from PBMCs. These TCRs come from a human donor in good health.

This clone occurred once. The V gene is TRBV28, the J gene TRBJ1-1, with D possibly TRBD1 on 5 matching bases. V lost 7 bases and J lost 7, with 25 bases in between. Germline CDR1 and CDR2: MDHEN and SYDVKM. The CDR3 sequence is 16 residues long. The CDR3 sequence is CASTSPGPLTGHEAFF. The CDR3 DNA reads as TGTGCCAGCACTTCTCCCGGTCCACTTACAGGACATGAAGCTTTCTTT. Combining the CDR3 with reference TRBV28 and TRBJ1-1 gives the whole variable domain DVKVTQSSRYLVKRTGEKVFLECVQDMDHENMFWYRQDPGLGLRLIYFSYDVKMKEKGDIPEGYSVSREKKERFSLILESASTNQTSMYLCASTSPGPLTGHEAFFGQGTRLTVV.

J is TRBJ2-3 and V is TRBV11-2; no firm D call. This CDR3 is built from 12 residues. Trimming left V 8 bases short and J 3 bases short, with 9 bases between. Looked up from germline, CDR1 is SGHAT and CDR2 is FQNNGV. The CDR3 bases are TGTGCCAGCGGCTCTCTTACAGATACGCAGTATTTT. This sequence encodes CASGSLTDTQYF. Together with reference TRBV11-2 and TRBJ2-3, the CDR3 gives the full variable domain: EAGVAQSPRYKIIEKRQSVAFWCNPISGHATLYWYQQILGQGPKLLIQFQNNGVVDDSQLPKDRFSAERLKGVDSTLKIQPAKLEDSAVYLCASGSLTDTQYFGPGTRLTVL.

The chain uses TRBV7-9 and TRBJ2-7; 7 nucleotides match TRBD1. CDR1 is SEHNR, CDR2 FQNEAQ, per germline (reference sequence). Losses at the gene ends were 5 bases for V and 6 bases for J; bases not matched to a gene: 10. CDR3 length equals 14 residues. CDR3 DNA: TGTGCCAGCAGCAAAGTGGACAGGAGATTCGAGCAGTACTTC. Amino acid sequence: CASSKVDRRFEQYF.

The chain uses TRBV5-4 and TRBJ2-5; 11 bases align to TRBD2. This CDR3 contains 15 residues. The germline V gene encodes CDR1 SGHNT and CDR2 YYREEE (reference sequence). V lost 4 bases, J lost 1 base, and 3 bases stayed unmatched. The CDR3 is CASSAGLAVQETQYF. CDR3 in DNA: TGTGCCAGCAGCGCGGGACTAGCGGTCCAAGAGACCCAGTACTTC.

This chain uses TRBV9 with TRBJ2-2; 9 bases match TRBD2. Germline-derived CDR1 and CDR2 are SGDLS and YYNGEE. V gave up 3 bases and J gave up 2 bases; unmatched junction bases: 5. This CDR3 spans 16 amino acids. CDR3 sequence reads: CASSENSGGNTGELFF. As DNA, the CDR3 is TGTGCCAGCAGCGAAAATAGCGGGGGAAACACCGGGGAGCTGTTTTTT.

J is TRBJ1-1 and V is TRBV5-4; D possibly corresponds to TRBD1 (5 bases). CDR1 is SGHNT and CDR2 is YYREEE in the germline V gene (reference sequence). V lost 0 bases to trimming and J lost 1 base, with 7 bases between them. This CDR3 contains 14 residues. In nucleotides, the CDR3 is TGTGCCAGCAGCTTGGCGGGGGGGAACACTGAAGCTTTCTTT. As protein: CASSLAGGNTEAFF.

The V gene is TRBV7-9, the J gene TRBJ2-7; D remains unclear. Trimming removed 5 bases at V and 7 bases at J, with 12 bases between. The CDR3 is 12 residues long. Germline V gene data show CDR1 as SEHNR and CDR2 as FQNEAQ (reference sequence). The CDR3 nucleotides are TGTGCCAGCAGCCTCGCTCTAGGAGAGCAGTACTTC. It yields the protein CASSLALGEQYF.

This clone was seen once. V is TRBV28 and J is TRBJ2-7; TRBD1 agrees at 7 bases. This CDR3 is 14 amino acids long. With 4 bases clipped from V and 2 bases from J, the junction kept 5 bases outside the gene matches. Germline V gene lookup returns CDR1 MDHEN and CDR2 SYDVKM. In DNA form, the CDR3 reads TGTGCCAGCAGTTCGACAGGGTGGACCTACGAGCAGTACTTC. Protein product: CASSSTGWTYEQYF.

The CDR3 spells CASSQHNRGYEQYF. CDR3 DNA sequence: TGTGCCAGCAGTCAGCACAACAGGGGCTACGAGCAGTACTTC. J is TRBJ2-7 and V is TRBV6-5, with TRBD1 identical over 7 bases. Germline-derived CDR1 and CDR2 are MNHEY and SVGAGI. V was pared by 5 bases and J by 3 bases, with 7 bases of the junction left unmatched. This CDR3 is 14 amino acids long.

The rearrangement links TRBV12-5 to TRBJ1-5; D perhaps matches TRBD1 (6 bases). Deletions cut 5 bases from V and 1 base from J, with 18 bases between. CDR3 length: 17 residues. Per the germline V gene, CDR1 is LGHNT and CDR2 is FRNRAP. CDR3 DNA sequence: TGTGCTAGTGGTGCCACCCAAACAGGGCTAAGCAATCAGCCCCAGCATTTT. Translating it yields CASGATQTGLSNQPQHF.

The genes are TRBV5-1 and TRBJ2-1; the D gene is possibly TRBD2 (6 bases). The CDR3 is 12 residues long. CDR1 is SGHRS and CDR2 is YFSETQ in the germline V gene. V lost 1 base, J lost 8 bases, and 7 bases lay in between. In DNA form, the CDR3 reads TGCGCCAGCAGCTTGCGGGAGTATGAGCAGTTCTTC. This translates into CASSLREYEQFF.

This sequence joins TRBV29-1 and TRBJ2-3; D is undetermined. This CDR3 spans 14 amino acids. V gave up 3 bases and J gave up 4 bases, with 14 bases separating them. Germline-derived CDR1 and CDR2 are SQVTM and ANQGSEA. The CDR3 coding sequence is TGCAGCGTTGATGTCCCAGGTCCCGCAGATACGCAGTATTTT. This encodes CSVDVPGPADTQYF.

The rearrangement uses TRBV5-6 and TRBJ2-3; D gene ambiguous. The CDR3 is 14 amino acids. V was clipped by 2 bases and J by 5 bases, with 12 bases between them. CDR1 and CDR2 from the germline V gene are SGHDT and YYEEEE. The CDR3 bases are TGTGCCAGCAGCTTTTTCTCTCCGGTAGATACGCAGTATTTT. Its protein is CASSFFSPVDTQYF.

This clone came up a few times. The chain has TRBV9 and TRBJ1-1; D is undetermined. This CDR3 contains 13 residues. Germline loops: CDR1 SGDLS, CDR2 YYNGEE. V lost 0 bases, J lost 7 bases, and 10 bases lay in between. The CDR3 DNA follows: TGTGCCAGCAGCGTAGGGTTGGAGGGTGAAGCTTTCTTT. This sequence encodes CASSVGLEGEAFF.

This clone came up a few times. V gene TRBV5-1 combines with J gene TRBJ1-1, with TRBD1 as a possible D gene (6 bases). CDR1 is SGHRS, CDR2 YFSETQ, per germline. Between the trimmed V and J ends, which lost 2 bases and 5 bases, there was a span of 10 bases. There are 13 residues in the CDR3. CDR3 bases: TGCGCCAGCAGCTTACAACAGGGAACTGAAGCTTTCTTT. It translates to CASSLQQGTEAFF.

V usage is TRBV5-6 and J usage is TRBJ2-7; tentative D call: TRBD1 (6 bases). There are 14 residues in the CDR3. Germline CDR1 SGHDT, CDR2 YYEEEE. Between the trimmed V and J ends, which lost 4 bases and 0 bases, there was a span of 11 bases. DNA of the CDR3: TGTGCCAGCAGCAGAGACAGGCTCTCCTACGAGCAGTACTTC. This codes for CASSRDRLSYEQYF.

The chain joins TRBV7-6 to TRBJ1-5, with D possibly TRBD1 on 5 matching bases. With 5 bases removed from V and 3 bases from J, the gap between germline ends came to 17 bases. Germline V lookup: CDR1 SGHVS, CDR2 FNYEAQ. The CDR3 length is 16 residues. CDR3 region: CASSPGRSAVNQPQHF. CDR3 DNA sequence: TGTGCCAGCAGCCCAGGGCGGTCGGCAGTCAATCAGCCCCAGCATTTT.

The chain uses TRBV7-3 and TRBJ2-1; 8 bases align to TRBD2. V lost 5 bases to trimming and J lost 0 bases; unmatched junction nucleotides: 12. Per the germline V gene, CDR1 is SGHTA and CDR2 is FQGTGA. CDR3 length: 18 residues. The CDR3: CASSMDGGGSRSYNEQFF. The CDR3 DNA reads TGTGCCAGCAGCATGGACGGCGGGGGGTCCCGCTCCTACAATGAGCAGTTCTTC.

CDR3 sequence: CASRAGTMGYEQYF. Here the CDR3 DNA reads TGTGCCAGCAGGGCAGGGACAATGGGCTACGAGCAGTACTTC. This chain links TRBV6-5 with TRBJ2-7; D perhaps matches TRBD1 (6 bases). Germline lookup yields CDR1 MNHEY and CDR2 SVGAGI. CDR3 size: 14 residues. V lost 6 bases to trimming and J lost 3 bases, with 15 bases between them.

This sequence joins TRBV28 and TRBJ2-6; D is perhaps TRBD1 (5 bases). V was shortened by 6 bases and J by 0 bases, with 21 bases between the two germline ends. Per the germline V gene, CDR1 is MDHEN and CDR2 is SYDVKM. The CDR3 contains 19 residues. The CDR3 loop is CASSLLTGLRGSGANVLTF. The CDR3 DNA reads as TGTGCCAGCAGCCTACTCACAGGTTTAAGGGGCTCTGGGGCCAACGTCCTGACTTTC.

The chain links TRBV18 to TRBJ1-3, with D perhaps matching TRBD1 (6 bases). The CDR3 is made up of 13 amino acids. The germline V gene has CDR1 KGHSH and CDR2 LQKENI. The V gene lost 6 bases and the J gene lost 10 bases, with 16 bases spanning the gap. DNA for the CDR3: TGTGCCAGCTCGGGAACGCGGGGGCAGACCATATATTTT. Translated, it gives CASSGTRGQTIYF.

The chain uses TRBV5-1 and TRBJ1-1, with D maybe TRBD1 (6 bases). Germline lookup yields CDR1 SGHRS and CDR2 YFSETQ. The germline V and J ends were trimmed by 4 bases and 2 bases, with 12 bases remaining between them. The CDR3 is 14 amino acids. The CDR3 region is CASSPGQPNTEAFF. For the CDR3, the DNA is TGCGCCAGCAGCCCAGGACAGCCAAACACTGAAGCTTTCTTT.

The chain couples TRBV7-9 to TRBJ1-1, with TRBD1 matching 10 bases. This CDR3 comprises 17 residues. Trimming at V came to 0 bases and at J to 1 base, leaving 5 bases not matched to a gene. Germline values: CDR1 SEHNR, CDR2 FQNEAQ (reference sequence). CDR3: CASSLAPGQGRNTEAFF. The CDR3 DNA follows: TGTGCCAGCAGCTTAGCGCCGGGACAGGGGAGGAACACTGAAGCTTTCTTT.

This rearrangement joins TRBV5-1 to TRBJ2-3; 7 nucleotides match TRBD1. CDR3 length equals 16 residues. Unmatched junction bases numbered 9, after V lost 4 bases and J lost 1 base. CDR1 SGHRS and CDR2 YFSETQ come from the germline V gene. The CDR3 sequence is CASSADTGAGTDTQYF. CDR3 DNA: TGCGCCAGCAGCGCCGATACAGGGGCGGGCACAGATACGCAGTATTTT. Full variable domain (outside the CDR3, taken from reference TRBV5-1 and TRBJ2-3): KAGVTQTPRYLIKTRGQQVTLSCSPISGHRSVSWYQQTPGQGLQFLFEYFSETQRNKGNFPGRFSGRQFSNSRSEMNVSTLELGDSALYLCASSADTGAGTDTQYFGPGTRLTVL.

The V gene is TRBV29-1, the J gene TRBJ2-3; D might be TRBD1 (6 bases). Deletions cut 4 bases from V and 0 bases from J, with 23 bases between. The CDR3 totals 18 residues. Germline V gives CDR1 SQVTM, CDR2 ANQGSEA. For the CDR3, the DNA is TGCAGCGTTGGAGGGGGACGGGTCCCCGATACTAGCACAGATACGCAGTATTTT. This encodes CSVGGGRVPDTSTDTQYF.

This sequence joins TRBV28 and TRBJ2-3; no reliable D call. This CDR3 has 12 amino acids. Germline V gives CDR1 MDHEN, CDR2 SYDVKM. V was pared by 3 bases and J by 11 bases, with 12 bases between. CDR3 nucleotides: TGTGCCAGCAGTTTTTCTCTAGTCGAGCAGTATTTT. Protein sequence: CASSFSLVEQYF.

The CDR3 is CASSQEQQAGIYEQYF. The CDR3 bases are TGTGCCAGCAGCCAAGAGCAACAGGCAGGAATCTACGAGCAGTACTTC. The rearrangement links TRBV7-9 to TRBJ2-7; weak D call: TRBD1 (5 bases). Trimming removed 5 bases from V and 3 bases from J, with 20 bases in between. From germline, CDR1 is SEHNR and CDR2 FQNEAQ (reference sequence). The CDR3 runs 16 residues.

The chain couples TRBV5-1 to TRBJ2-7; D is possibly TRBD1 (6 bases). Germline values: CDR1 SGHRS, CDR2 YFSETQ. The ends were cut back, 2 bases at V and 2 bases at J, with 11 bases in the middle. This CDR3 spans 14 amino acids. DNA for the CDR3: TGCGCCAGCAGCTTAAGAGGGGGACCCTACGAGCAGTACTTC. Amino acids: CASSLRGGPYEQYF.

This chain uses TRBV29-1 with TRBJ2-7, with TRBD1 identical over 7 bases. The junction had 1 base not matched to a gene; V was cut back by 3 bases and J by 2 bases. This CDR3 spans 12 amino acids. Per germline, CDR1 SQVTM and CDR2 ANQGSEA. CDR3 DNA sequence: TGCAGCGTTGATCAGGGGGCCTACGAGCAGTACTTC. Translation: CSVDQGAYEQYF.

V usage is TRBV28 and J usage is TRBJ2-5, with TRBD1 matching over 7 bases. Germline V gene sequence: CDR1 MDHEN, CDR2 SYDVKM. The CDR3 is 15 residues long. J was trimmed by 4 bases and V by 2 bases; bases with no gene match: 7. Here the CDR3 reads CASSLDRAGSETQYF. The CDR3 DNA is TGTGCCAGCAGTTTAGACAGGGCAGGGTCAGAGACCCAGTACTTC.

The chain employs TRBV6-6 and TRBJ2-5; D not certain. There are 16 residues in the CDR3. The germline V gene encodes CDR1 MNHNY and CDR2 SVGAGI (reference sequence). Trimming removed 6 bases at V and 0 bases at J, with 17 bases between. CDR3 coding DNA: TGTGCCAGCAGCCAGGTGGCTACCAGGTACCAAGAGACCCAGTACTTC. Translating it yields CASSQVATRYQETQYF.

This clone appeared a few times. This chain connects TRBV10-3 to TRBJ1-1; 9 bases agree with TRBD1. Germline-derived CDR1 and CDR2 are ENHRY and SYGVKD. The ends lost 4 bases at V and 4 bases at J; junction bases unmatched: 4. This CDR3 has 14 residues. The CDR3 DNA sequence: TGTGCCATCAGTGGGGGACAGGGTCCCACTGAAGCTTTCTTT. This sequence encodes CAISGGQGPTEAFF.